Listed below are T cell receptor beta chains from one sample, sequenced in a study of CD4+ T cells in melanoma. Clones were sequenced by immunoSEQ multiplex PCR, and TCRdb holds only the in-frame ones, with some missing. The sample lists roughly 140,000 clones; 80% to 95% were seen once. Receptors originate from a human donor with melanoma. The CDR3 runs from the conserved cysteine through the conserved F or W. D genes are given only for firm matches. Expanded clones get a size class; other rows say once, few or many, or leave the size out.

d_call	v_call	j_call	clone_size	cdr3_nt	cdr3_aa
NA	TRBV7-6	TRBJ1-5	once	TGTGCCAGCAGCTACAACAGTGGGCCCTATCAGCCCCAGCATTTT	CASSYNSGPYQPQHF
NA	TRBV18	TRBJ1-2	NA	TGTGCCAGCTCACCAGGCCTGTCCTATGGCTACACCTTC	CASSPGLSYGYTF
TRBD1	TRBV6-1	TRBJ2-7	few	TGTGCCAGCAGTCCTTACGGGACAGGGACCTACGAGCAGTACTTC	CASSPYGTGTYEQYF
NA	TRBV2	TRBJ1-1	NA	TGTGCCAGCAGACTGGACATCACTGAAGCTTTCTTT	CASRLDITEAFF
TRBD2	TRBV5-6	TRBJ2-2	NA	TGTGCCAGCAGCTCCCTAGCGGGGGCCATCACCGGGGAGCTGTTTTTT	CASSSLAGAITGELFF
TRBD1	TRBV5-6	TRBJ2-2	NA	TGTGCCAGCAGCTCCCCGGGACAGGGGTCCGGGGAGCTGTTTTTT	CASSSPGQGSGELFF
NA	TRBV19	TRBJ2-2	NA	TGTGCCAGTAGGGACTTCAACACCGGGGAGCTGTTTTTT	CASRDFNTGELFF
NA	TRBV6-5	TRBJ2-2	NA	TGTGCCAGCAGAAATGGGGGGAACACCGGGGAGCTGTTTTTT	CASRNGGNTGELFF
NA	TRBV6-1	TRBJ2-7	NA	TGTGCCAGCACCGAAGGGAGTAGGTACGAGCAGTACTTC	CASTEGSRYEQYF
NA	TRBV5-1	TRBJ1-2	few	TGCGCCAGCAGCTCAGGGACGGGCGGTTATGGCTACACCTTC	CASSSGTGGYGYTF
TRBD1	TRBV7-9	TRBJ2-1	NA	TGTGCCAGCAGCTCGGGACAGGGTGGGGGTGAGCAGTTCTTC	CASSSGQGGGEQFF
TRBD2	TRBV4-1	TRBJ2-1	NA	TGCGCCAGCAGCCGAAGCGGGGCGCTCCCCTACAATGAGCAGTTCTTC	CASSRSGALPYNEQFF
TRBD1	TRBV27	TRBJ2-5	NA	TGTGCCAGCAGTTTAAGAGGGGGCGAAGAGACCCAGTACTTC	CASSLRGGEETQYF
NA	TRBV9	TRBJ1-1	NA	TGTGCCAGCAGCGTAGGGACAGTACATCCAGCTTTCTTT	CASSVGTVHPAFF
NA	TRBV11-3	TRBJ2-2	NA	TGTGCCAGCAGCCCCAGGGGGAACACCGGGGAGCTGTTTTTT	CASSPRGNTGELFF
NA	TRBV18	TRBJ1-5	NA	TGTGCCAGCTCACCTGAAACCGATGGTAATCAGCCCCAGCATTTT	CASSPETDGNQPQHF
NA	TRBV6-5	TRBJ2-7	NA	TGTGCCAGCAGTTACGGCAATCTCTACGAGCAGTACTTC	CASSYGNLYEQYF
NA	TRBV4-2	TRBJ1-1	NA	TGTGCCAGCAGCCAAGCGGGATTAAACACTGAAGCTTTCTTT	CASSQAGLNTEAFF
TRBD1	TRBV10-3	TRBJ2-3	once	TGTGCCATCAGCCCGATGACAGGGAATACGCGGTATTTT	CAISPMTGNTRYF
NA	TRBV7-8	TRBJ2-1	NA	TGTGCCAGCAGCTTGGTACAGGGGAGGTACAATGAGCAGTTCTTC	CASSLVQGRYNEQFF
TRBD2	TRBV30	TRBJ2-5	NA	TGTGCCTGGAGTAGCGGACTAGCGGGCCAAGAGACCCAGTACTTC	CAWSSGLAGQETQYF
NA	TRBV7-9	TRBJ2-7	NA	TGTGCCAGCAGCTTAGGAGGGTTTAGCCCCTACGAGCAGTACTTC	CASSLGGFSPYEQYF
NA	TRBV5-1	TRBJ2-1	NA	TGCGCCAGCAGCTTCTTTGGGGGAAACTCCTACAATGAGCAGTTCTTC	CASSFFGGNSYNEQFF
NA	TRBV4-2	TRBJ1-1	NA	TGTGCCAGCACCGTAGAACAGGGTTCTGGGACTGAAGCTTTCTTT	CASTVEQGSGTEAFF
NA	TRBV2	TRBJ2-3	NA	TGTGCCAGCAGTGAAACAGGGTACACAGATACGCAGTATTTT	CASSETGYTDTQYF
TRBD2	TRBV13	TRBJ2-2	NA	TGTGCCAGCACTCGACGAGGCGGGGGGGCATCCGGGGAGCTGTTTTTT	CASTRRGGGASGELFF
NA	TRBV9	TRBJ2-5	NA	TGTGCCAGCAGCGTAGCTCATTTGCAGACCCAGTACTTC	CASSVAHLQTQYF
NA	TRBV10-2	TRBJ1-6	NA	TGCGCCAGCAGTGGGAGGGTGGGAGCGAGCTCCTATAATTCACCCCTCCACTTT	CASSGRVGASSYNSPLHF
NA	TRBV19	TRBJ1-5	NA	TGTGCCAGTAGTATAGATGAGGATCAGCCCCAGCATTTT	CASSIDEDQPQHF
NA	TRBV5-6	TRBJ2-3	NA	TGTGCCAGCAGCTTGGTAACGGGTGGGAGTGCAGATACGCAGTATTTT	CASSLVTGGSADTQYF
TRBD1	TRBV5-1	TRBJ1-4	NA	TGCGCCAGCAGCCCGGACAGGCCAAATGAAAAACTGTTTTTT	CASSPDRPNEKLFF
TRBD2	TRBV12-5	TRBJ2-5	NA	TGTGCTAGTGGCCAGGGAGGGACTAGCGGGAGAGAGACCCAGTACTTC	CASGQGGTSGRETQYF
NA	TRBV7-2	TRBJ2-4	NA	TGTGCCAGCAGCCGAAGCGTTAAAAACATTCAGTACTTC	CASSRSVKNIQYF
TRBD2	TRBV15	TRBJ2-5	once	TGTGCCACCAGCAGAGGAAGCGGGGGGGCGGGTGAGACCCAGTACTTC	CATSRGSGGAGETQYF
NA	TRBV5-6	TRBJ2-1	NA	TGTGCCAGCAGCTTGGTGACCGGTCCCTCCTACAATGAGCAGTTCTTC	CASSLVTGPSYNEQFF
NA	TRBV2	TRBJ1-4	NA	TGTGCCAGCAGTAGAGAGGGGCTGGGGGGAACTAATGAAAAACTGTTTTTT	CASSREGLGGTNEKLFF
TRBD2	TRBV7-9	TRBJ2-3	once	TGTGCCAGCAGCGTTAGCGGGGGGACCGCTACGCAGTATTTT	CASSVSGGTATQYF
TRBD2	TRBV5-1	TRBJ2-1	NA	TGCGCCAGCAGCTTGGCTCTAGCGGGGACCTACAATGAGCAGTTCTTC	CASSLALAGTYNEQFF
TRBD1	TRBV10-1	TRBJ2-7	NA	TGCGCCTCCCGCCCTTGGACAGGGTCCTACGAGCAGTACTTC	CASRPWTGSYEQYF
TRBD2	TRBV5-4	TRBJ2-1	NA	TGTGCCAGCAGCTTGATGAGCGGGGTCAGCAATGAGCAGTTCTTC	CASSLMSGVSNEQFF
NA	TRBV9	TRBJ2-1	once	TGTGCCAGCAGCGTAACAGCCTCCTACAATGAGCAGTTCTTC	CASSVTASYNEQFF
TRBD1	TRBV7-8	TRBJ1-4	NA	TGTGCCAGCAGCTTTACCGGGACAGGTGAAAAACTGTTTTTT	CASSFTGTGEKLFF
NA	TRBV2	TRBJ1-2	NA	TGTGCCAGCAGTGAAAGGGGTAACTATGGCTACACCTTC	CASSERGNYGYTF
NA	TRBV7-9	TRBJ2-4	NA	TGTGCCAGCAGCTTAGCTTCTCTGGTTTGGTACTTC	CASSLASLVWYF
NA	TRBV7-8	TRBJ2-7	NA	TGTGCCAGCAGCTTATCTGGGAACTCCTACGAGCAGTACTTC	CASSLSGNSYEQYF
TRBD1	TRBV6-1	TRBJ2-7	NA	TGTGCCAGCGGCCAGACAGGGGGCTACGAGCAGTACTTC	CASGQTGGYEQYF
NA	TRBV2	TRBJ2-5	NA	TGTGCCAGCAGTGATGAAGGGAAAGGCCAAGAGACCCAGTACTTC	CASSDEGKGQETQYF
NA	TRBV7-2	TRBJ1-2	NA	TGTGCCAGCAGCTTAGCGAGGCATAGGCAGAGCTATGGCTACACCTTC	CASSLARHRQSYGYTF
NA	TRBV11-2	TRBJ1-2	once	TGTGCCAGCAGCTCGGGCCGGGGATCGTATGGCTACACCTTC	CASSSGRGSYGYTF
TRBD2	TRBV7-9	TRBJ2-3	NA	TGTGCCAGCAGCTTATGGAGCGGGGGACTCACAGATACGCAGTATTTT	CASSLWSGGLTDTQYF
NA	TRBV5-6	TRBJ2-5	NA	TGTGCCAGCAGCCTTAGACAGTGGGGCGTGGGGACCCAGTACTTC	CASSLRQWGVGTQYF
NA	TRBV27	TRBJ1-1	NA	TGTGCCAGCAGTTTAGGAGCCACCCACAGGGCCCGGGACACTGAAGCTTTCTTT	CASSLGATHRARDTEAFF
NA	TRBV18	TRBJ2-7	once	TGTGCCAGCTCCCCCGAGGCACTGAACTACGAGCAGTACTTC	CASSPEALNYEQYF
TRBD1	TRBV7-9	TRBJ1-5	many	TGTGCCAGCAGCTCGACAGGGCCGGGAAATCAGCCCCAGCATTTT	CASSSTGPGNQPQHF
NA	TRBV5-4	TRBJ2-3	NA	TGTGCCAGCAGCCCTCCCCGGGACCACACAGATACGCAGTATTTT	CASSPPRDHTDTQYF